The present TCR beta chain was sequenced within a study of T cells in localized non-small cell lung cancer (dated by TCRdb to between 2020 and 2021). With regard to the full study: Comparing tumors with uninvolved tumor-adjacent lungs, the study looked at the T cell repertoires of roughly 250 patients with early-stage NSCLC. Of the NSCLC patients, 129 were male and 85 to 110 were female, and the mean age was roughly 61 years. The cohort consisted of under 300 treatment-naive NSCLC patients whose localized lung tumors had been resected.

CDR1 SGHKS and CDR2 YYEKEE were looked up in the germline V gene (reference sequence). Trimming at the junction amounts to 1 base on V and 4 bases on J, and the germline ends lie 13 bases apart. From its cysteine to its phenylalanine, the CDR3 spans 15 amino acids. Just the 45-base CDR3 DNA is kept, in frame starting at base 1. As to this clone: Its target antigen remains unknown. Base qualities were left out, and no much larger clone turns up one base away.

TCR beta CDR3 regions were sequenced from DNA using the immunoSEQ Assay. As for the original processing: To compute T cell density, TCR beta template counts were normalized to usable DNA, which was estimated by amplifying housekeeping genes. Using the preseqR package, richness was estimated by extrapolating to 120,000 templates for tissue samples and 400,000 templates for PBMC samples. Clonality was taken to be one minus Pielou's evenness. To identify tissue-enriched TCRs, differential abundance testing was run on productive amino-acid clonotypes with a minimum total count of 5 and an alpha of 0.1. The Jaccard Index and the Morisita Overlap Index were used to quantify repertoire overlap between compartments. GLIPH grouped TCR beta CDR3s together with public tetramer-defined viral CDR3s, and a viral motif had to include at least three viral sequences and also show V-gene enrichment. The table was pulled from immuneACCESS by TCRdb, which kept in-frame rearrangements only. Such tables lose some clones; where checked, under half of the loss comes from unresolved V genes, and the rest has no known cause. V, J and clone size are taken as reported in that table, and D and trimming were inferred from the DNA itself. The sample profile shows 30,000 or so clones; 85% to 95% of them were found once. Approximately 30% of the sample comes from the top ten.

At diagnosis, tumor, uninvolved tumor-adjacent lung and peripheral blood were collected and then preserved as a mix of FFPE and fresh-frozen material. For TCR repertoire profiling, blood samples were analyzed in the form of peripheral blood mononuclear cells. Results the study describes overall, beyond this receptor: Because multi-region tumor sequencing was not done, intratumor heterogeneity could not be ruled out. Longer overall survival was associated with higher blood T cell density, whereas shorter survival was associated with higher adjacent-lung clonality. Of the top 100 tumor clones, a median of about 53 were detected in paired uninvolved adjacent lung; under 30 were also among that lung's top 100. Because of the exploratory design, TCR variables were selected using unadjusted p-values without false-discovery rate correction. Uninvolved tumor-adjacent lung showed the highest T cell clonality, higher than tumor, which suggests more focused antigenic responses in the adjacent lung.

The material sequenced was peripheral blood, taken before any cancer treatment. In this chain, TRBV5-5 is recombined with TRBJ2-3; D gene: possibly TRBD2, on 5 matching bases. The sequence derives from a female donor older than 55 with stage I lung adenocarcinoma. The CDR3 loop reads CASSLRGFDADTQYF. The base sequence is TGTGCCAGCAGCTTGCGGGGATTTGATGCAGATACGCAGTATTTT.